The 5 T cell receptor beta chains below all came from one sample that was sequenced in a study of metastatic and nonmetastatic thyroid tumors. There were no patients who had received any treatment before thyroid surgery. With MiXCR, TCRdb called clones anew from the PCR reads. The repertoire includes 30,000 to 35,000 clones, about a fifth of them detected once, and over 2.5% sits in the top ten. The sample consisted of tumor tissue. These receptors originate from a male donor with papillary thyroid cancer or a benign thyroid nodule (not recorded which). Some clones in this sample may be carry-over from other donors' samples.

The table lists this clone with many counts. V usage is TRBV5-6 and J usage is TRBJ1-5, with D unclear. Germline V lookup: CDR1 SGHDT, CDR2 YYEEEE. This CDR3 has 16 residues. Trimming cost V 2 bases and J 0 bases, with 12 bases left between them. The CDR3 DNA reads as TGTGCCAGCAGCTTCTGGGCCCCCCTTAGCAATCAGCCCCAGCATTTT. Residues: CASSFWAPLSNQPQHF.

Many counts were recorded for this clone. The chain recombines TRBV18 with TRBJ2-1; 12 positions agree with TRBD2. The V and J ends lost 6 bases and 8 bases, in that order; junction bases with no gene match: 11. The germline V gene encodes CDR1 KGHSH and CDR2 LQKENI. CDR3 length equals 16 residues. The CDR3 nucleotides read TGTGCCAGCTCCCCGGTGCTAGCGGGAGGGCCCGATGAGCAGTTCTTC. Protein product: CASSPVLAGGPDEQFF.

In its sample, this clone was seen many times. The chain uses TRBV6-2 or TRBV6-3 and TRBJ2-3; 12 bases are a match to TRBD1. Trimming took 8 bases from V and 7 from J; bases not matched to a gene: 10. Germline V gene sequence: CDR1 MNHEY, CDR2 SVGEGT. This CDR3 is built from 15 residues. The CDR3 here is CASRSPGQGAYTQYF. The CDR3 DNA is TGTGCCAGCCGTTCCCCGGGACAGGGGGCATATACGCAGTATTTT.

This clone is deemed medium-sized. The chain links TRBV6-1 to TRBJ1-6, with D hard to call. The V gene's germline CDR1 is MNHNS and CDR2 SASEGT. The CDR3 consists of 15 residues. V lost 1 base and J 8 bases, leaving 12 bases between the germline ends. The CDR3 sequence is CASSEGLLYDSPLHF. CDR3 coding DNA: TGTGCCAGCAGTGAAGGCCTTCTTTATGATTCACCCCTCCACTTT.

In this sample, this clone turned up a few times. The junction departs from the called germline gene at one end, perhaps through a read error. The DNA for the CDR3 is TGTGCCAGCAGCCGGCGAGGTAACAATAAGCAGTTCTTC. This translates into CASSRRGNNKQFF. The chain carries TRBV5-8 and TRBJ2-1; D is unresolved. This CDR3 has 13 amino acids. Germline V CDR1 and CDR2: SGHTS, YDEGEE. Drawing the rest from reference TRBV5-8 and TRBJ2-1, the complete variable domain is EAGVTQSPTHLIKTRGQQATLRCSPISGHTSVYWYQQALGLGLQFLLWYDEGEERNRGNFPPRFSGRQFPNYSSELNVNALELEDSALYLCASSRRGNNKQFFGPGTRLTVL.